These T cell receptor beta chains were read from a single sample in a study of blood T cell repertoires in COVID-19. The assay was immunoSEQ multiplex PCR, and TCRdb's table has in-frame clones only and misses some. This table has over 350,000 clones, 70% to 90% appearing once. Sequenced material: PBMCs or T cells enriched from blood (not recorded which). The source is a woman in her late teens or twenties with acute COVID-19. CDR3s include the opening cysteine and the closing phenylalanine or tryptophan. A D gene is named only where the DNA matches it firmly. Only part of the rows carry a size: once, few, many, or a class if the clone is expanded.

j_call	d_call	clone_size	cdr3_length	v_call	cdr3_aa	cdr3_nt
TRBJ2-7	.	once	14	TRBV10-2	CASSELDSSYEQYF	TGCGCCAGCAGTGAGCTCGACTCATCCTACGAGCAGTACTTC
TRBJ1-6	TRBD1	once	17	TRBV4-1	CASSQDAPGQRYSPLHF	TGCGCCAGCAGCCAAGATGCCCCGGGACAGCGATATTCACCCCTCCACTTT
TRBJ1-2	.	.	13	TRBV11-2	CASSLQGDYGYTF	TGTGCCAGCAGCTTGCAGGGTGACTATGGCTACACCTTC
TRBJ2-7	TRBD2	.	15	TRBV27	CASSLGLAGHYEQYF	TGTGCCAGCAGTCTAGGACTAGCGGGGCACTACGAGCAGTACTTC
TRBJ1-2	TRBD1	.	14	TRBV7-9	CASVGGAGNYGYTF	TGTGCCAGCGTAGGGGGCGCTGGAAACTATGGCTACACCTTC
TRBJ2-1	TRBD2	few	15	TRBV11-2	CASSLDQLAGNEQFF	TGTGCCAGCAGCTTAGATCAACTAGCGGGTAATGAGCAGTTCTTC
TRBJ2-7	.	.	13	TRBV3-1/TRBV3-2	CASSQGEPYEQYF	TGTGCCAGCAGCCAAGGGGAGCCCTACGAGCAGTACTTC
TRBJ2-6	TRBD2	.	17	TRBV5-1	CASSLTSGRPGANVLTF	TGCGCCAGCAGCTTGACTAGCGGGAGGCCTGGGGCCAACGTCCTGACTTTC
TRBJ1-5	TRBD1	.	16	TRBV7-9	CASSGYSRGYDQPQHF	TGTGCCAGCAGCGGATATAGCAGGGGGTACGATCAGCCCCAGCATTTT
TRBJ1-2	.	.	14	TRBV6-5	CASSYSIEGGGYTF	TGTGCCAGCAGTTACTCGATTGAGGGAGGTGGCTACACCTTC
TRBJ2-7	TRBD1	once	16	TRBV5-1	CASSLTPGQIPYEQYF	TGCGCCAGCAGCTTGACCCCGGGACAGATACCCTACGAGCAGTACTTC
TRBJ1-1	.	.	15	TRBV2	CASGKDIGANTEAFF	TGTGCCAGCGGTAAAGATATAGGAGCGAACACTGAAGCTTTCTTT
TRBJ1-4	.	.	14	TRBV7-9	CASSSRATNEKLFF	TGTGCCAGCAGCTCGAGAGCAACTAATGAAAAACTGTTTTTT
TRBJ2-1	TRBD1	.	16	TRBV7-9	CASRPRQGPTYNEQFF	TGTGCCAGCAGGCCCCGACAGGGACCCACCTACAATGAGCAGTTCTTC
TRBJ1-5	TRBD1	.	13	TRBV20-1	CSASHRGDQPQHF	TGCAGTGCTAGTCACAGGGGGGATCAGCCCCAGCATTTT
TRBJ1-2	TRBD1	.	17	TRBV19	CASSMDSGTASLYGYTF	TGTGCCAGTAGTATGGACTCCGGGACAGCTTCCCTCTATGGCTACACCTTC
TRBJ1-3	.	.	14	TRBV28	CASSSSFGGNTIYF	TGTGCCAGCAGTTCCTCATTTGGCGGAAACACCATATATTTT
TRBJ2-1	.	.	15	TRBV7-2	CASSQVRERNNEQFF	TGTGCCAGCAGCCAGGTACGGGAGAGAAACAATGAGCAGTTCTTC
TRBJ2-6	TRBD2	.	19	TRBV2	CASNRTPGTSGGNQGVLTF	TGTGCCAGCAACCGAACACCCGGGACTAGCGGGGGGAACCAGGGCGTCCTGACTTTC
TRBJ1-6	TRBD1	.	15	TRBV6-4	CASSDRQGEDSPLHF	TGTGCCAGCAGTGACAGACAGGGGGAGGATTCACCCCTCCACTTT
TRBJ1-5	.	once	17	TRBV7-9	CASSLNPTGQLNQPQHF	TGTGCCAGCAGCTTAAATCCCACAGGGCAGTTGAATCAGCCCCAGCATTTT
TRBJ1-6	.	.	13	TRBV3-1/TRBV3-2	CASSHDSNSPLHF	TGTGCCAGCAGCCATGATAGTAATTCACCCCTCCACTTT
TRBJ2-1	TRBD2	.	17	TRBV3-1/TRBV3-2	CASSQEALAGPYNEQFF	TGTGCCAGCAGCCAAGAAGCACTAGCGGGGCCGTACAATGAGCAGTTCTTC
TRBJ2-3	TRBD1	.	14	TRBV10-3	CASRTGGGADTQYF	TGTGCCTCGAGGACAGGGGGTGGAGCAGATACGCAGTATTTT
TRBJ2-1	TRBD2	.	17	TRBV29-1	CSVEFTSGTSSYNEQFF	TGCAGCGTTGAATTTACTAGCGGGACGAGCTCCTACAATGAGCAGTTCTTC